These 17 T cell receptor beta chains were sequenced from one sample in a study of blood T cell repertoires in COVID-19. Sequenced by immunoSEQ multiplex PCR; TCRdb stores in-frame clones only, minus some. Of over 250,000 clones in the sample, 85% were seen once. Sequenced material: peripheral blood. These receptors were collected from a human donor in a cohort sampled during active COVID-19.

This clone was seen only a few times. V usage is TRBV21-1 and J usage is TRBJ2-7; the table's D call of TRBD2 was not tested on the DNA. TRBV21-1 is annotated as a pseudogene. The length of the CDR3 is 14 residues. The CDR3 loop reads CASSKRLVVYEQYF. In DNA, the CDR3 is TGTGCCAGCAGCAAGAGACTAGTGGTCTACGAGCAGTACTTC.

The chain recombines TRBV2 with TRBJ2-3; D call uncertain. This CDR3 spans 14 amino acids. Germline CDR1 and CDR2: SNHLY and FYNNEI. The germline V and J ends were trimmed by 2 bases and 4 bases, with 10 bases remaining between them. The CDR3 region has the DNA TGTGCCAGCAGTGAATCCAGGTGGGCAGATACGCAGTATTTT. This sequence encodes CASSESRWADTQYF.

This clone was picked up one time. This rearrangement joins TRBV6-1 to TRBJ2-1; 9 bases map to TRBD2. Germline V CDR1 and CDR2: MNHNS, SASEGT. Trimming took 3 bases from V and 0 from J; bases not matched to a gene: 6. The CDR3 spans 17 residues. DNA for the CDR3: TGTGCCAGCAGTGATTTGGGTAGCGGGAGCTCCTACAATGAGCAGTTCTTC. It translates to CASSDLGSGSSYNEQFF.

This clone was seen once. The chain joins TRBV6-5 to TRBJ1-5; no clear D. Trimming took off 6 bases at V and 5 bases at J, with 17 bases between the two ends. CDR3 length: 15 amino acids. Germline values: CDR1 MNHEY, CDR2 SVGAGI. The CDR3 loop reads CASRRDLVRDQPQHF. In DNA, the CDR3 is TGTGCCAGCAGGAGAGACCTGGTGAGGGATCAGCCCCAGCATTTT.

This chain joins TRBV18 and TRBJ2-1; 7 bases are shared with TRBD1. The CDR3 is 15 amino acids. Trimming took 1 base from V and 4 from J; bases not matched to a gene: 4. CDR1 and CDR2 from the germline V gene are KGHSH and LQKENI. DNA for the CDR3: TGTGCCAGCTCACCACGACAGGGAGTTTACAATGAGCAGTTCTTC. Encoded protein: CASSPRQGVYNEQFF.

The chain joins TRBV5-6 to TRBJ2-1; unclear D gene. Germline CDR1 SGHDT, CDR2 YYEEEE. V lost 5 bases and J lost 7, with 10 bases in between. This CDR3 is built from 12 residues. As DNA, the CDR3 is TGTGCCAGCAGAATAACAAGAAATGAGCAGTTCTTC. It translates to CASRITRNEQFF.

This chain's CDR3 is CATSEAGFSTDTQYF. The DNA of the CDR3 is TGTGCCACCAGTGAAGCGGGATTTAGCACAGATACGCAGTATTTT. The rearrangement joins TRBV24-1 to TRBJ2-3, with TRBD2 matching 7 bases. The CDR3 is made up of 15 amino acids. Germline loops: CDR1 KGHDR, CDR2 SFDVKD. V gave up 4 bases and J gave up 0 bases; unmatched junction bases: 3.

This CDR3 reads CASSPGQGPTEAFF. DNA for the CDR3: TGTGCCAGCAGCCCCGGACAGGGACCCACTGAAGCTTTCTTT. The chain uses TRBV7-9 and TRBJ1-1; 8 bases are a match to TRBD1. Germline V gene data show CDR1 as SEHNR and CDR2 as FQNEAQ (reference sequence). After removal of 5 bases from V and 4 bases from J, the junction contained 6 bases not matched to a gene. There are 14 residues in the CDR3.

The V call is TRBV5-1, the J call TRBJ2-1, with 7 bases identical to TRBD2. Unmatched junction bases numbered 5, after V lost 5 bases and J lost 0 bases. Germline V CDR1 and CDR2: SGHRS, YFSETQ. The CDR3 is made up of 15 amino acids. CDR3: CASRTSASSYNEQFF. The DNA of the CDR3 is TGCGCCAGCAGAACTAGCGCGAGCTCCTACAATGAGCAGTTCTTC.

This rearrangement joins TRBV7-3 to TRBJ2-1, with 12 bases lining up with TRBD2. J lost 7 bases, V lost 5 bases, and 12 bases had no gene match. There are 17 residues in the CDR3. Germline assignment: CDR1 SGHTA and CDR2 FQGTGA. The CDR3 nucleotides are TGTGCCAGCAGCCCCCAATCGGGACTAGCGGGCGTGAATGAGCAGTTCTTC. Amino acids: CASSPQSGLAGVNEQFF.

The chain links TRBV28 to TRBJ1-1, with 7 bases that match TRBD1. This CDR3 spans 13 amino acids. The germline gives CDR1 MDHEN, CDR2 SYDVKM. The V segment lost 4 bases and the J segment 4 bases; nucleotides outside the gene matches: 3. CDR3 sequence reads: CASSYQGGTEAFF. In nucleotides, the CDR3 is TGTGCCAGCAGTTACCAGGGGGGCACTGAAGCTTTCTTT.

The V call is TRBV18, the J call TRBJ1-1; D remains ambiguous. The CDR3 contains 13 residues. Germline CDR1 and CDR2: KGHSH and LQKENI. With 5 bases removed from V and 1 base from J, the gap between germline ends came to 8 bases. The CDR3 spells CASSGTANTEAFF. CDR3 bases: TGTGCCAGCTCAGGCACAGCGAACACTGAAGCTTTCTTT.

The genes are TRBV6-5 and TRBJ2-1, with D possibly TRBD1 on 5 matching bases. Trimming left V 2 bases short and J 9 bases short, with 14 bases between. CDR3 length: 14 amino acids. CDR1 is MNHEY and CDR2 is SVGAGI in the germline V gene. CDR3 sequence reads: CASSYNARGGEQFF. CDR3 bases: TGTGCCAGCAGTTACAACGCTAGGGGTGGTGAGCAGTTCTTC.

The count of this clone is one. V and J are TRBV27 and TRBJ2-7; 7 positions agree with TRBD1. The CDR3 is 16 amino acids. Germline-derived CDR1 and CDR2 are MNHEY and SMNVEV (reference sequence). J lost 0 bases, V lost 0 bases, and 5 bases had no gene match. The CDR3 region is CASSLSGTVYSYEQYF. CDR3 nucleotide sequence: TGTGCCAGCAGTTTATCAGGGACAGTGTACTCCTACGAGCAGTACTTC.

V is TRBV29-1 and J is TRBJ2-3; TRBD2 aligns across 13 bases. In germline, CDR1 is SQVTM, CDR2 ANQGSEA. The CDR3 is made up of 16 amino acids. This chain's CDR3 is CRATSGRALSPDTQYF. The CDR3 bases are TGCAGGGCAACTAGCGGGAGGGCCCTCTCCCCAGATACGCAGTATTTT.

The V and J genes are TRBV7-8 and TRBJ1-1, with D uncertain. CDR1 SGHVS and CDR2 FQNEAQ come from the germline V gene. V was shortened by 4 bases and J by 4 bases, with 13 bases between the two germline ends. The CDR3 runs 14 residues. The CDR3, as DNA: TGTGCCAGCAGCTGGATTAGGGAGGCCACTGAAGCTTTCTTT. Translation gives CASSWIREATEAFF.

This chain connects TRBV5-1 to TRBJ2-7; 15 bases line up with TRBD2. CDR3 length equals 20 residues. V was pared by 4 bases and J by 1 base, with 15 bases of the junction left unmatched. The V gene's germline CDR1 is SGHRS and CDR2 YFSETQ. The CDR3 DNA is TGCGCCAGCAGCAACAAAGGACTAGCGGGAGGGCCCCCCGCTTCCTACGAGCAGTACTTC. Translated, it gives CASSNKGLAGGPPASYEQYF.